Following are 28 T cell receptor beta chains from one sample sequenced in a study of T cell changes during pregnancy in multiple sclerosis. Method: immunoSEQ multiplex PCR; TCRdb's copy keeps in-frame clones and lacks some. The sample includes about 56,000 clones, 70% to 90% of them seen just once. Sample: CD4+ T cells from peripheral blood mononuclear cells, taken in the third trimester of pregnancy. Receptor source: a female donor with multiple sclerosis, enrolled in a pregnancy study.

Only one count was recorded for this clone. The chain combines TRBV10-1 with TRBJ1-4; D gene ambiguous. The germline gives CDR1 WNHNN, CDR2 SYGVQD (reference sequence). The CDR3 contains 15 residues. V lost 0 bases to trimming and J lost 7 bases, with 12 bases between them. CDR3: CASSESRGSGEKLFF. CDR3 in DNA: TGCGCCAGCAGTGAGTCCCGAGGGAGTGGTGAAAAACTGTTTTTT.

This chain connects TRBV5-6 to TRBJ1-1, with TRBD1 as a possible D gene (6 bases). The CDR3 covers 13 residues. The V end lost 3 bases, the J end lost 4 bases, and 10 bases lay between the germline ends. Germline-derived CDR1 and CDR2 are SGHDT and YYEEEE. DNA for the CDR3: TGTGCCAGCAGCTATGGGGGCGGCACTGAAGCTTTCTTT. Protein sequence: CASSYGGGTEAFF. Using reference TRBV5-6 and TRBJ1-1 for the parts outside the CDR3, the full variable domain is DAGVTQSPTHLIKTRGQQVTLRCSPKSGHDTVSWYQQALGQGPQFIFQYYEEEERQRGNFPDRFSGHQFPNYSSELNVNALLLGDSALYLCASSYGGGTEAFFGQGTRLTVV.

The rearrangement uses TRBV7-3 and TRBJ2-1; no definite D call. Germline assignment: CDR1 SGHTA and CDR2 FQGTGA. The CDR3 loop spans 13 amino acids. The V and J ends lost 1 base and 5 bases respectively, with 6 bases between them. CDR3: CASSLNENNEQFF. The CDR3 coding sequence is TGTGCCAGCAGCTTAAATGAGAACAATGAGCAGTTCTTC.

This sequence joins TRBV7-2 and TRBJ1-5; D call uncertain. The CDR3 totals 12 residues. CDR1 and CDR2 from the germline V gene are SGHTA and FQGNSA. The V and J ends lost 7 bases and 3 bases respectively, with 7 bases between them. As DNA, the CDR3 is TGTGCCAGCATGAGCAACAATCAGCCCCAGCATTTT. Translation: CASMSNNQPQHF.

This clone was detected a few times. Here the CDR3 reads CASNPGQGVRNEKLFF. In DNA form, the CDR3 reads TGTGCCAGCAATCCGGGACAGGGGGTGCGGAATGAAAAACTGTTTTTT. The chain has TRBV2 and TRBJ1-4; 11 bases are shared with TRBD1. The CDR3 is 16 amino acids. Germline CDR1 SNHLY, CDR2 FYNNEI. The J segment lost 5 bases and the V segment lost 7 bases, leaving 9 bases of the junction unmatched.

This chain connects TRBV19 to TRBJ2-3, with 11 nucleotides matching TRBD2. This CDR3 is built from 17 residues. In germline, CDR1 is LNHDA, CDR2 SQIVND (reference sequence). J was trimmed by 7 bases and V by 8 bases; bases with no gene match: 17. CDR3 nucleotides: TGTGCCAGTGGGCGTGGAGCTAGCGGGGGGCGAGTTAATACGCAGTATTTT. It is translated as CASGRGASGGRVNTQYF.

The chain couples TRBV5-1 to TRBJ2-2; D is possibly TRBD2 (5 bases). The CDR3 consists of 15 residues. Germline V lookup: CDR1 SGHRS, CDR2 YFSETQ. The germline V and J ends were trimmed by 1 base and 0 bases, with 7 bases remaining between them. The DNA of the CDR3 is TGCGCCAGCAGCTTGCCCGGGGCGAACACCGGGGAGCTGTTTTTT. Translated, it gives CASSLPGANTGELFF.

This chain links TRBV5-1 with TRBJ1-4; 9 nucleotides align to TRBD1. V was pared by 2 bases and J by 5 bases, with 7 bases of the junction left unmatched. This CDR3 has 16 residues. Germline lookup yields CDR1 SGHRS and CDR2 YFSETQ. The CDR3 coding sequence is TGCGCCAGCAGCTTCCGGGCGGGGACAGGGAATGAAAAACTGTTTTTT. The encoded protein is CASSFRAGTGNEKLFF.

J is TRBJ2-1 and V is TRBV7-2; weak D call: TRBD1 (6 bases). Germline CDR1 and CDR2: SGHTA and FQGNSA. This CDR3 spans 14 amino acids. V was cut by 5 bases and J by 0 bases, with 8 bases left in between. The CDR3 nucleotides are TGTGCCAGCAGCGTACAGGGCTCCTACAATGAGCAGTTCTTC. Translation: CASSVQGSYNEQFF. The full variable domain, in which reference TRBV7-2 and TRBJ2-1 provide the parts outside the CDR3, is GAGVSQSPSNKVTEKGKDVELRCDPISGHTALYWYRQSLGQGLEFLIYFQGNSAPDKSGLPSDRFSAERTGGSVSTLTIQRTQQEDSAVYLCASSVQGSYNEQFFGPGTRLTVL.

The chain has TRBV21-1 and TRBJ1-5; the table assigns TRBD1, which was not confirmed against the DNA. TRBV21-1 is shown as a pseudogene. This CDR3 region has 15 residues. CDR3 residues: CASNPDTLSNQPQHF. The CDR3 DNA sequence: TGTGCCAGCAATCCGGACACCCTAAGCAATCAGCCCCAGCATTTT.

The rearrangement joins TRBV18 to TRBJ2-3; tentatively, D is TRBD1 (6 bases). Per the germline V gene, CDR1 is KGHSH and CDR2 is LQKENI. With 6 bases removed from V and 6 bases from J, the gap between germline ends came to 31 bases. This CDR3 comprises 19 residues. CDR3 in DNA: TGTGCCAGCTCGCCCCCTTCGTTTGAGACAGGTCACATCTGGGATACGCAGTATTTT. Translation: CASSPPSFETGHIWDTQYF.

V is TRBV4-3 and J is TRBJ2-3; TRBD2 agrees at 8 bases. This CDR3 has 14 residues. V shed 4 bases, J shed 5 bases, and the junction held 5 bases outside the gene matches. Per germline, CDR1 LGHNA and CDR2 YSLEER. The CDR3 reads CASSLGGAQDTQYF. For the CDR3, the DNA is TGCGCCAGCAGCCTCGGGGGGGCCCAAGATACGCAGTATTTT.

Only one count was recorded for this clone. The CDR3 DNA reads TGTGCCAGCAGCACTACGGCGGGTTACGAGCAGTACTTC. Its translation is CASSTTAGYEQYF. The chain has TRBV5-6 and TRBJ2-7, with D possibly TRBD2 on 5 matching bases. The V gene's germline CDR1 is SGHDT and CDR2 YYEEEE. This CDR3 has 13 residues. Between the trimmed V and J ends, which lost 4 bases and 4 bases, there was a span of 12 bases.

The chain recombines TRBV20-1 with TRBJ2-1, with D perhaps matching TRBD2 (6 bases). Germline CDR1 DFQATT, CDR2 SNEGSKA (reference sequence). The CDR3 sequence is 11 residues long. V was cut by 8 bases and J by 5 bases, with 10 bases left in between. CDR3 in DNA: TGCAGTCTAGCGCCCCACAATGAGCAGTTCTTC. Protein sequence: CSLAPHNEQFF.

The CDR3 nucleotides are TGTGCCAGCAGCCCTCTTACAGGGGGAGCCTACGAGCAGTACTTC. This sequence encodes CASSPLTGGAYEQYF. The rearrangement uses TRBV4-2 and TRBJ2-7; TRBD1 matches 8 bases. The trim removed 4 bases at V and 2 bases at J, leaving 7 bases unmatched. The CDR3 extends over 15 amino acids. CDR1 and CDR2 from the germline V gene are LGHNA and YNFKEQ.

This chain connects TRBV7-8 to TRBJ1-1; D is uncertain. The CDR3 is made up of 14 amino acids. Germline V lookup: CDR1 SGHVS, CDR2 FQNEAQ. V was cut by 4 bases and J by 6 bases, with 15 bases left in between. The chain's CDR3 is CASSSAYSIPEAFF. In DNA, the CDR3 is TGTGCCAGCAGCTCTGCATACAGTATCCCTGAAGCTTTCTTT.

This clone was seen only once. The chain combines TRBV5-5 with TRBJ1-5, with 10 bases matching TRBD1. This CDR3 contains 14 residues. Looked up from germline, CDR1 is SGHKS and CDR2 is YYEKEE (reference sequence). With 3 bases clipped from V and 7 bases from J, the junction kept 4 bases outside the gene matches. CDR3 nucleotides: TGTGCCAGCAGCTCCGGACAGGGGGGACAGCCCCAGCATTTT. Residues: CASSSGQGGQPQHF. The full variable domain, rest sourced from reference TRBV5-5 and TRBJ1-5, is DAGVTQSPTHLIKTRGQQVTLRCSPISGHKSVSWYQQVLGQGPQFIFQYYEKEERGRGNFPDRFSARQFPNYSSELNVNALLLGDSALYLCASSSGQGGQPQHFGDGTRLSIL.

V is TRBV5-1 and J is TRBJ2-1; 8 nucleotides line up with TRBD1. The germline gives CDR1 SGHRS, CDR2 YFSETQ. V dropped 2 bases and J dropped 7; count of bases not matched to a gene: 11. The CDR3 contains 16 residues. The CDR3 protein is CASSFNIQGAGNEQFF. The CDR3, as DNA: TGCGCCAGCAGCTTCAACATCCAGGGGGCAGGAAATGAGCAGTTCTTC.

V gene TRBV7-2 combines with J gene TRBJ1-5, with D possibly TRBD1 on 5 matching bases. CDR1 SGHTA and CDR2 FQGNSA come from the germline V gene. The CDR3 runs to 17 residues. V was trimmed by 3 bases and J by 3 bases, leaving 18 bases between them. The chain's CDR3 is CASSFGAGKLDNQPQHF. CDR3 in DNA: TGTGCCAGCAGCTTCGGCGCAGGGAAATTGGACAATCAGCCCCAGCATTTT.

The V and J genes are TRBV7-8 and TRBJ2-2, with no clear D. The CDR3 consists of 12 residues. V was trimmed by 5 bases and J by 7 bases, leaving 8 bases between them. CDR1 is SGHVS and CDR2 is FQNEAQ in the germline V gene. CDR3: CASSALYGELFF. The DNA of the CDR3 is TGTGCCAGCAGCGCCCTCTACGGGGAGCTGTTTTTT. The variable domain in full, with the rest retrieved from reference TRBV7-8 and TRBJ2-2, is GAGVSQSPRYKVAKRGQDVALRCDPISGHVSLFWYQQALGQGPEFLTYFQNEAQLDKSGLPSDRFFAERPEGSVSTLKIQRTQQEDSAVYLCASSALYGELFFGEGSRLTVL.

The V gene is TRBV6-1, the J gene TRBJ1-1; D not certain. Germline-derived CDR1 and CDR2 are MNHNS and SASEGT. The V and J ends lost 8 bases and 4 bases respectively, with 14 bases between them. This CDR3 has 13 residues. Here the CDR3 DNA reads TGTGCCAGCGGTAGGGTAGGAGGCACTGAAGCTTTCTTT. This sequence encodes CASGRVGGTEAFF.

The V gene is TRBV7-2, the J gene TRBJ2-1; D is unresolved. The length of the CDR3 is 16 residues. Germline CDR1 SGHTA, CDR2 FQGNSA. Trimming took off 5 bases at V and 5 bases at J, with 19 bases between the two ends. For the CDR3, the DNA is TGTGCCAGCAGCCGAGAGACTTTTCCACTCGACAATGAGCAGTTCTTC. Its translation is CASSRETFPLDNEQFF.

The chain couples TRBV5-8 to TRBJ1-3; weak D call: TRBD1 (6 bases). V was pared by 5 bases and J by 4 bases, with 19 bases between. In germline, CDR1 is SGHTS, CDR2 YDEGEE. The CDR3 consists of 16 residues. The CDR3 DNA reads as TGTGCCAGCAGTTCGGGTACAGGGCGAAGAGGAAACACCATATATTTT. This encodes CASSSGTGRRGNTIYF.

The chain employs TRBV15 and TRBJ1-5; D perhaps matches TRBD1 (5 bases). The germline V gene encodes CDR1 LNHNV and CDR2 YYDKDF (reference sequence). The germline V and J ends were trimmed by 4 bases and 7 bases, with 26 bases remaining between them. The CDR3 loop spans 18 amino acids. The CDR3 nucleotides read TGTGCCACCAGCACTGGCCCTGAGGCAGGGTCCCAATGGCAGCCCCAGCATTTT. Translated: CATSTGPEAGSQWQPQHF.

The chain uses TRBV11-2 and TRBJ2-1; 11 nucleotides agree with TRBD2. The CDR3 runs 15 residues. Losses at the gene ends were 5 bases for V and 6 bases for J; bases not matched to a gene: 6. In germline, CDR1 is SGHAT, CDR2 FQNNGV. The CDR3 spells CASSPQTSGTNEQFF. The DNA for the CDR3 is TGTGCCAGCAGCCCTCAGACTAGCGGGACCAATGAGCAGTTCTTC. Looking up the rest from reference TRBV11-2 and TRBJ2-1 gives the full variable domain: EAGVAQSPRYKIIEKRQSVAFWCNPISGHATLYWYQQILGQGPKLLIQFQNNGVVDDSQLPKDRFSAERLKGVDSTLKIQPAKLEDSAVYLCASSPQTSGTNEQFFGPGTRLTVL.

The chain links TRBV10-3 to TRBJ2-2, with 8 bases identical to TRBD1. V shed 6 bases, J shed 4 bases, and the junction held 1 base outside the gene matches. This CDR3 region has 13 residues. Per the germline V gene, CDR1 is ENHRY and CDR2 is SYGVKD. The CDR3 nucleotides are TGTGCCATCAGGGACAGGGCCACCGGGGAGCTGTTTTTT. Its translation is CAIRDRATGELFF.

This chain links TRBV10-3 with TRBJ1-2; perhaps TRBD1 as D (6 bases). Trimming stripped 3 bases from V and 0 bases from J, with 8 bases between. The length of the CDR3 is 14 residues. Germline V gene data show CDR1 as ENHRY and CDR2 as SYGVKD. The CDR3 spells CAISEGGANYGYTF. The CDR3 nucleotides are TGTGCCATCAGTGAAGGGGGGGCTAACTATGGCTACACCTTC.

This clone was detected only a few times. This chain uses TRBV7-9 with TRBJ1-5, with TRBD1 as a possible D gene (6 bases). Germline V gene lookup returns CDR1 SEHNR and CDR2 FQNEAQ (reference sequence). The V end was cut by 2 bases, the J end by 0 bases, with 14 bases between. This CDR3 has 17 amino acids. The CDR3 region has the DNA TGTGCCAGCAGCTTAACGGGGGGGCTAAATAGCAATCAGCCCCAGCATTTT. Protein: CASSLTGGLNSNQPQHF.